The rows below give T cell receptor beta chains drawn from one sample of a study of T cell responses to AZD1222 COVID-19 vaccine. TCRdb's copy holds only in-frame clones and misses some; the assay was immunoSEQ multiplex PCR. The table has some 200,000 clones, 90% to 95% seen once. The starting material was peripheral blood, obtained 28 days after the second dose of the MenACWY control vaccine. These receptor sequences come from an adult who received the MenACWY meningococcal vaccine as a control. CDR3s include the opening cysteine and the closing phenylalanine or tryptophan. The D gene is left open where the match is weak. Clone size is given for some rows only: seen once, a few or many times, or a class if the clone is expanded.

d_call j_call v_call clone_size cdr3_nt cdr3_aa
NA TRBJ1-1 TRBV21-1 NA TGTGCCAGCAGGGGGAACACTGAAGCTTTCTTT CASRGNTEAFF
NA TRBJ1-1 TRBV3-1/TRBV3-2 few TGTGCCAGCAGCCAATCTGGCGGTGTAGGGGTGGAAGCTTTCTTT CASSQSGGVGVEAFF
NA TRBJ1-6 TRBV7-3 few TGTGCCAGCAGCTTGGTCAATTCACCCCTCCACTTT CASSLVNSPLHF
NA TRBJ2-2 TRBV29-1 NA TGCAGCGTTGTAAAGGGGACCGAGCACACCGGGGAGCTGTTTTTT CSVVKGTEHTGELFF
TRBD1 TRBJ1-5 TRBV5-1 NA TGCGCCAGCCACGGACAGGGTTATAACCAGCCCCAGCATTTT CASHGQGYNQPQHF
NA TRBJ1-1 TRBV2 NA TGTGCCAGCAGTGGGACACAAGAAGCTTTCTTT CASSGTQEAFF
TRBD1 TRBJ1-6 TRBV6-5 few TGTGCCACCGAACAGGGGTCGGCCCTCCACTTT CATEQGSALHF
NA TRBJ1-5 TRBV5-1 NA TGCGCCAGCAGCTTTTCAGGCAATCAGCCCCAGCATTTT CASSFSGNQPQHF
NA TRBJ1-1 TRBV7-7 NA TGTGCCAGCAGTCCTCTAGAGCCTCGGAACACTGAAGCTTTCTTT CASSPLEPRNTEAFF
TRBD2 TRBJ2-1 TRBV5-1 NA TGCGCCAGCAGCTTGACTAGCGGAAATGAGCAGTTCTTC CASSLTSGNEQFF
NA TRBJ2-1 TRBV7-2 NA TGTGCCAGCAGCTTGCAGCCTACCGACGGTGAGCAGTTCTTC CASSLQPTDGEQFF
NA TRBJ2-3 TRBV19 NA TGTGCCAGTAGTATAAAGGCAGGGCCTCCGACGCAGTATTTT CASSIKAGPPTQYF
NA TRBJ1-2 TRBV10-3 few TGTGCCATCAGTGAGTCGAGGGTAGACTATGGCTACACCTTC CAISESRVDYGYTF
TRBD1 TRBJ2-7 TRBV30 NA TGTGCCTGGTCAACGGGACAGGGGTACGAGCAGTACTTC CAWSTGQGYEQYF
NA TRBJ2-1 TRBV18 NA TGTGCCAGCTCGTCTCACGTCGGCTCCTACAATGAGCAGTTCTTC CASSSHVGSYNEQFF
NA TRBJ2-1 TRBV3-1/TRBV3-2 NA TGTGCCAGCAGCCAAGGTGGGGCGGCGGGATACAATGAGCAGTTCTTC CASSQGGAAGYNEQFF
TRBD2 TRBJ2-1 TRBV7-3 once TGTGCCAGCAGCCCGGGACTAGCTCCGAATGAGCAGTTCTTC CASSPGLAPNEQFF
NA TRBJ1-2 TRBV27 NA TGTGCCAGCAGTTTATTGGTGGCAGGATCTAACTATGGCTACACCTTC CASSLLVAGSNYGYTF
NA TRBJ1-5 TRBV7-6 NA TGTGCTGGGGGGAGCAATCAGCCCCAGCATTTT CAGGSNQPQHF